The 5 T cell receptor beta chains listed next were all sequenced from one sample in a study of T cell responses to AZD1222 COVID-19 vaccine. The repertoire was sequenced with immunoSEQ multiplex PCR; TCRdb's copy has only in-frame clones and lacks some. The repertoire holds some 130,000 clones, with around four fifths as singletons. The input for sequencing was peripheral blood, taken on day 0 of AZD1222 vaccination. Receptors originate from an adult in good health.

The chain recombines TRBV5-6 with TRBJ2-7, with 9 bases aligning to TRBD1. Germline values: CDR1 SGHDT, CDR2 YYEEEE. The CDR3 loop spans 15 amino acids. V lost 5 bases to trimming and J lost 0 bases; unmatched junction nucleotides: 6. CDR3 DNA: TGTGCCAGCAGTCATGGGACAGGGAGCTCCTACGAGCAGTACTTC. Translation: CASSHGTGSSYEQYF.

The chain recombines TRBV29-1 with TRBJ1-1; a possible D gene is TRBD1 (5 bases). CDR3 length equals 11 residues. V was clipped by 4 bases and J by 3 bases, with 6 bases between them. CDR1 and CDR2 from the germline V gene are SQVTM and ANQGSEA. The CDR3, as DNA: TGCAGCGTTGCCAGGGACACTGAAGCTTTCTTT. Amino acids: CSVARDTEAFF.

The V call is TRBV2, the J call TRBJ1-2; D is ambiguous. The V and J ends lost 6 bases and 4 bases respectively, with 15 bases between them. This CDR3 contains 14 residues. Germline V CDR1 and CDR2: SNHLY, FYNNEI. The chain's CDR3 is CASRITRDSYGYTF. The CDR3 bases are TGTGCCAGCAGGATAACCCGGGATTCCTATGGCTACACCTTC.

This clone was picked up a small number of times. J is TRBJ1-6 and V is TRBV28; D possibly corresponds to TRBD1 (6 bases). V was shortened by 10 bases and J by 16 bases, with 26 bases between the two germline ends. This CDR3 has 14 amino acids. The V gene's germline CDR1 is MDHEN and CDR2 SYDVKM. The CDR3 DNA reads TGTGCCACCAGATACCCCAGCGCCGGGGGCGGTCTCCACTTT. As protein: CATRYPSAGGGLHF.

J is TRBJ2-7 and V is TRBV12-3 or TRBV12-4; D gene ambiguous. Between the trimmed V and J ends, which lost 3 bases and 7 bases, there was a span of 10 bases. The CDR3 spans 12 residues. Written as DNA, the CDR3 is TGTGCCAGCAGTTTCGGTGCTGGGGAGCAGTACTTC. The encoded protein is CASSFGAGEQYF.